This TCR beta chain was identified in a study of T cells after yellow fever vaccination. This clonotype was observed a handful of times. The target antigen is unknown. TCRdb re-called the 5' RACE reads with MiXCR, one entry per CDR3 protein. The sample lists a few hundred thousand distinct CDR3 sequences, about 8.7% occurring once. Study results and limitations: Repertoires obtained by FACS sorting could include abundant clonotypes that entered as contaminants from the bulk population.

Sequenced here: PBMCs, sampled on the day of the first yellow fever vaccination. The TCR comes from a man younger than 30 who received the YFV17D yellow fever vaccine.

The CDR3 DNA reads TGTGCCAGCAGTCCAGGCGGGACTAGCGCTCACAATGAGCAGTTCTTC. Amino acids: CASSPGGTSAHNEQFF. This chain joins TRBV12-3 or TRBV12-4 and TRBJ2-1; 10 nucleotides line up with TRBD2. The CDR3 covers 16 residues. V gave up 5 bases and J gave up 5 bases; unmatched junction bases: 9.